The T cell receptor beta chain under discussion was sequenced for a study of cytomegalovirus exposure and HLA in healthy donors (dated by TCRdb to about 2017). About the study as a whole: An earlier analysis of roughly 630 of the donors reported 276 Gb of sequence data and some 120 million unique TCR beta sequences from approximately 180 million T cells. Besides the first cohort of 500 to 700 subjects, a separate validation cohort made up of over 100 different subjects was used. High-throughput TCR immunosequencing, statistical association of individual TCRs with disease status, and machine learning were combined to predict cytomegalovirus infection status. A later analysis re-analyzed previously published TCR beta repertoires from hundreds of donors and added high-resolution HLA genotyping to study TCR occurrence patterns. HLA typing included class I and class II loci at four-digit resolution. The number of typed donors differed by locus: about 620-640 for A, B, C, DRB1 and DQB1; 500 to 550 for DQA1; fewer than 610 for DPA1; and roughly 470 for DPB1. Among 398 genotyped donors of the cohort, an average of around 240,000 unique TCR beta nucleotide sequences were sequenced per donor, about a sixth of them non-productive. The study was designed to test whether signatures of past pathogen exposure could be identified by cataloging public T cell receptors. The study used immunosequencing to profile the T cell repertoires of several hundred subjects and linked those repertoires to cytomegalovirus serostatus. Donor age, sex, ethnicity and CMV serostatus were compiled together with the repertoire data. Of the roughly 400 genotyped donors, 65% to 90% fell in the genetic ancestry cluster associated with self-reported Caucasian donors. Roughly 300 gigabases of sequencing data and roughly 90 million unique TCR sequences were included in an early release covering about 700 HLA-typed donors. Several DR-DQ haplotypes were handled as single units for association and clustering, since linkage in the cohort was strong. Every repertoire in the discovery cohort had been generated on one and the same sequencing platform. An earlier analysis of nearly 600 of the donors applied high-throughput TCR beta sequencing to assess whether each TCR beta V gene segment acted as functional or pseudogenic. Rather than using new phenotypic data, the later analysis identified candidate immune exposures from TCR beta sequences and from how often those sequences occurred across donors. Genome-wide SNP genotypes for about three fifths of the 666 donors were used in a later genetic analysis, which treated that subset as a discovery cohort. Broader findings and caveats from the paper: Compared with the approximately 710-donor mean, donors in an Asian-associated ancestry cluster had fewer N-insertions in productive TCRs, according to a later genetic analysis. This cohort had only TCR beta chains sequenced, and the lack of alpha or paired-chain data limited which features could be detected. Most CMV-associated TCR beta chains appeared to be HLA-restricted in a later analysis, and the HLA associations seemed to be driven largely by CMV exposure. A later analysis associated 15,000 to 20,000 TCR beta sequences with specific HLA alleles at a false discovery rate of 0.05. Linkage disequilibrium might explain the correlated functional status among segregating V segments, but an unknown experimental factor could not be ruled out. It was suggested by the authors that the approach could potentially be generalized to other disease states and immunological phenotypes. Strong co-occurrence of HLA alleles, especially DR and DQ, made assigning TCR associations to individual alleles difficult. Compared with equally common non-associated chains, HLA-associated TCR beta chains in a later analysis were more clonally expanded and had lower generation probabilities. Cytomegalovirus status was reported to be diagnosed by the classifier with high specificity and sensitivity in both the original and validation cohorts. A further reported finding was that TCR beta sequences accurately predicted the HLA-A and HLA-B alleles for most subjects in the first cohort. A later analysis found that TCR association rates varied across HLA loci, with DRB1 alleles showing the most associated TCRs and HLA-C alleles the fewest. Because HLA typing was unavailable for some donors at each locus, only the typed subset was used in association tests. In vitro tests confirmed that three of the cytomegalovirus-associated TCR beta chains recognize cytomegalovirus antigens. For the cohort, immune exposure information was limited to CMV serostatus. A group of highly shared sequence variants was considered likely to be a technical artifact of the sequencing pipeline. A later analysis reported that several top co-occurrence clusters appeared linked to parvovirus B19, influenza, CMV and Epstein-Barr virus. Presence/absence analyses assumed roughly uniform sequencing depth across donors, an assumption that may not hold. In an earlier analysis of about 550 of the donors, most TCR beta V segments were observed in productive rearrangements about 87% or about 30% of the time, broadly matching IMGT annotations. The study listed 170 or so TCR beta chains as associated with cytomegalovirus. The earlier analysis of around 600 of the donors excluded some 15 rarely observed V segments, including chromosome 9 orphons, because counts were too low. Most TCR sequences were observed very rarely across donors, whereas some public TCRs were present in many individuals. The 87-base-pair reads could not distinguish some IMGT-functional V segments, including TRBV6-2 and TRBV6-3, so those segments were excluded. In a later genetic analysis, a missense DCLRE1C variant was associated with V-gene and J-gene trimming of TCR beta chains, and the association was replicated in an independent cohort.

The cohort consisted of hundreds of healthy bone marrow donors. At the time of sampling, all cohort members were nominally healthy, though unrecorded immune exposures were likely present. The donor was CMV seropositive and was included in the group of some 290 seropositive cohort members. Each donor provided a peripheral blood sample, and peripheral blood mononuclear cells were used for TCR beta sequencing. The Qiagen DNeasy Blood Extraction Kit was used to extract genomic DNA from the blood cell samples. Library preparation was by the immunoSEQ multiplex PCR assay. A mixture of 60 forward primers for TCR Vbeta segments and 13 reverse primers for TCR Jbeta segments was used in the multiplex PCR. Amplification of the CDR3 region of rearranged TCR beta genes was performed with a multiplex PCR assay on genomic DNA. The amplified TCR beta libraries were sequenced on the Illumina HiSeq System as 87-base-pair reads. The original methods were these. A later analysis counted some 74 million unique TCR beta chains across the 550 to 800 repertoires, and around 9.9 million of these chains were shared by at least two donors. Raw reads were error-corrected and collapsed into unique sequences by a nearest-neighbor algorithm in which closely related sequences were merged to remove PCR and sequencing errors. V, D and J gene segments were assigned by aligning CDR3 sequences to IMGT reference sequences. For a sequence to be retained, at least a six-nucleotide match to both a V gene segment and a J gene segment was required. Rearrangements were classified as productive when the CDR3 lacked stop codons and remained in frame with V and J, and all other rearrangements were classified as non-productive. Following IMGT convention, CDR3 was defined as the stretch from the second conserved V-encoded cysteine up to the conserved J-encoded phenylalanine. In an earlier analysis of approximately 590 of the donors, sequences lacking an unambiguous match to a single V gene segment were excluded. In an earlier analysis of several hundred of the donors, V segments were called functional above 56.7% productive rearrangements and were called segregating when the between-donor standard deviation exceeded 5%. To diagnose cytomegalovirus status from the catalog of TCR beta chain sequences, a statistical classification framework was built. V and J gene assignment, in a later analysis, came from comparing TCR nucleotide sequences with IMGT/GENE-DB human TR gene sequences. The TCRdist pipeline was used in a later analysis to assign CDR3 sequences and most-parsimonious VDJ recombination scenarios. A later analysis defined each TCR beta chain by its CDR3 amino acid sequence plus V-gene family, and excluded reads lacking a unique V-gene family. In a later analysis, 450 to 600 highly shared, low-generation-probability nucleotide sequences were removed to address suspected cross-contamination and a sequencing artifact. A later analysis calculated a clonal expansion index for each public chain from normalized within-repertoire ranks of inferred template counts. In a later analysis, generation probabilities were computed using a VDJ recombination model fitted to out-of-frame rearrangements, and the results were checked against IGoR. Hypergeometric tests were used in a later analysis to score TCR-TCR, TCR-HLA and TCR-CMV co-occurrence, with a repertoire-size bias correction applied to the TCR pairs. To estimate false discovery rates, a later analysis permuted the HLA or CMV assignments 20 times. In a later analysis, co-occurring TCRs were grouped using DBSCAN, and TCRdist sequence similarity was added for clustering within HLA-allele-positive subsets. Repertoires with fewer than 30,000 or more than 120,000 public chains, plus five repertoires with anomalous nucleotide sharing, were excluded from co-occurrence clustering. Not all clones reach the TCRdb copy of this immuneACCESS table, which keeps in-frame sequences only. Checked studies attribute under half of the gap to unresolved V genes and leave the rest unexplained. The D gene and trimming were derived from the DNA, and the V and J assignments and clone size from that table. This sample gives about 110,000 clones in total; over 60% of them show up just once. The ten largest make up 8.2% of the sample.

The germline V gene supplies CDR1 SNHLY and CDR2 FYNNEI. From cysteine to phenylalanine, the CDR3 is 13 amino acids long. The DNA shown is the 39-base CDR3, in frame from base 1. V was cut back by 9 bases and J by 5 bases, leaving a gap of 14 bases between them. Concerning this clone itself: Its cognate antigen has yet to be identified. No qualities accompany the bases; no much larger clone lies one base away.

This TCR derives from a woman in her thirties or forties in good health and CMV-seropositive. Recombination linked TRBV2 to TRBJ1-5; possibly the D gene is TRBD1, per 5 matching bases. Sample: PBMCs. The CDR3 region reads CASSGNFDQPQHF. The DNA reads TGTGCCAGTTCAGGGAACTTTGATCAGCCCCAGCATTTT.